The 17 T cell receptor beta chains reported below all come from one sample, sequenced in a study of blood T cell repertoires in COVID-19. The protocol was immunoSEQ multiplex PCR, while the TCRdb copy is restricted to in-frame clones and leaves out a portion. The data contain tens of thousands of clones, 75% to 85% of them singletons. The specimen sequenced was peripheral blood. The receptor source for this set is a man aged 40-50 years with acute or convalescent COVID-19.

The chain employs TRBV27 and TRBJ2-3, with D perhaps matching TRBD1 (6 bases). Germline CDR1 MNHEY, CDR2 SMNVEV (reference sequence). V was pared by 3 bases and J by 0 bases, with 13 bases between. This CDR3 contains 16 residues. The CDR3 loop is CASSFSRGKSTDTQYF. The CDR3 region has the DNA TGTGCCAGCAGTTTTAGCAGGGGTAAAAGCACAGATACGCAGTATTTT.

The rearrangement joins TRBV10-3 to TRBJ1-5; 8 bases are a match to TRBD1. Germline assignment: CDR1 ENHRY and CDR2 SYGVKD. The J segment lost 2 bases and the V segment lost 3 bases, leaving 3 bases of the junction unmatched. The CDR3 spans 15 residues. The CDR3 loop reads CAISDSGGGNQPQHF. CDR3 nucleotides: TGTGCCATCAGTGACTCAGGGGGCGGCAATCAGCCCCAGCATTTT.

This chain links TRBV27 with TRBJ2-3, with 9 bases lining up with TRBD1. The CDR3 extends over 15 amino acids. CDR1 is MNHEY, CDR2 SMNVEV, per germline (reference sequence). The junction had 5 bases not matched to a gene; V was cut back by 5 bases and J by 2 bases. The CDR3 DNA follows: TGTGCCAGCAGTCGGGACAGGGTTGTCACAGATACGCAGTATTTT. Amino acid sequence: CASSRDRVVTDTQYF.

This chain connects TRBV7-8 to TRBJ1-2; TRBD1 is a possible D gene (5 bases). V was clipped by 0 bases and J by 8 bases, with 16 bases between them. The CDR3 runs to 15 residues. Germline V gene sequence: CDR1 SGHVS, CDR2 FQNEAQ. The CDR3 is CASSLAVAGIGGYTF. The CDR3 region has the DNA TGTGCCAGCAGCTTAGCTGTCGCAGGGATCGGGGGCTACACCTTC.

With respect to this clone: Additional DNA sequences in this sample encode the identical CDR3. The chain uses TRBV6-5 and TRBJ1-2, with unresolved D. Trimming pared 5 bases from V and 7 bases from J, leaving 11 bases between. Germline V CDR1 and CDR2: MNHEY, SVGAGI. CDR3 length: 12 amino acids. The CDR3: CASSPGGGGYTF. CDR3 DNA sequence: TGTGCCAGCAGTCCCGGCGGAGGTGGCTACACCTTC.

The V gene is TRBV13, the J gene TRBJ2-5; 9 positions agree with TRBD2. The CDR3 loop spans 16 amino acids. Germline CDR1 PRHDT, CDR2 FYEKMQ (reference sequence). V was pared by 1 base and J by 1 base, with 4 bases of the junction left unmatched. The CDR3 sequence is CASSLVAGAFQETQYF. In DNA, the CDR3 is TGTGCCAGCAGCTTAGTAGCGGGGGCCTTCCAAGAGACCCAGTACTTC. Complete variable domain (other parts from reference TRBV13 and TRBJ2-5): AAGVIQSPRHLIKEKRETATLKCYPIPRHDTVYWYQQGPGQDPQFLISFYEKMQSDKGSIPDRFSAQQFSDYHSELNMSSLELGDSALYFCASSLVAGAFQETQYFGPGTRLLVL.

This clone has more than one count but fewer than ten. The chain employs TRBV18 and TRBJ1-3; 8 nucleotides align to TRBD1. The CDR3 is 15 residues long. Trimming took 4 bases from V and 2 from J; bases not matched to a gene: 4. Germline CDR1 reads KGHSH; CDR2 reads LQKENI. CDR3 residues: CASSLTDRAGNTIYF. In nucleotides, the CDR3 is TGTGCCAGCTCACTAACGGACAGGGCTGGAAACACCATATATTTT.

The chain recombines TRBV3-1 (or the pseudogene TRBV3-2) with TRBJ1-2; D unresolved. This CDR3 contains 13 residues. Per the germline V gene, CDR1 is LGHDT and CDR2 is YNNKEL (reference sequence). Trimming stripped 5 bases from V and 8 bases from J, with 15 bases between. The CDR3 protein is CASSFRTVFGYTF. In nucleotides, the CDR3 is TGTGCCAGCAGCTTTCGGACTGTTTTCGGCTACACCTTC.

The rearrangement joins TRBV4-2 to TRBJ2-3, with 11 bases matching TRBD2. Germline CDR1 reads LGHNA; CDR2 reads YNFKEQ. This CDR3 is 15 amino acids long. Trimming removed 2 bases from V and 3 bases from J; junction bases left unmatched: 1. The CDR3 DNA is TGTGCCAGCAGCCAAACTAGCGGGAGTACAGATACGCAGTATTTT. Translating it yields CASSQTSGSTDTQYF.

This clone was observed a handful of times. The chain carries TRBV7-6 and TRBJ2-1; TRBD2 might be the D (6 bases). The CDR3 spans 16 residues. The V gene's germline CDR1 is SGHVS and CDR2 FNYEAQ. Trimming cost V 1 base and J 2 bases, with 12 bases left between them. CDR3 region: CASSLVGGSAYNEQFF. In nucleotides, the CDR3 is TGTGCCAGCAGCTTAGTCGGGGGTAGCGCCTACAATGAGCAGTTCTTC.

This chain joins TRBV2 and TRBJ1-2; maybe TRBD1 (6 bases). Germline V lookup: CDR1 SNHLY, CDR2 FYNNEI. V lost 6 bases, J lost 0 bases, and 8 bases lay in between. This CDR3 is 13 amino acids long. The CDR3 loop is CASRDSTNYGYTF. CDR3 bases: TGTGCCAGCAGGGACAGCACTAACTATGGCTACACCTTC.

V gene TRBV5-8 combines with J gene TRBJ2-4; TRBD1 aligns across 8 bases. Germline V lookup: CDR1 SGHTS, CDR2 YDEGEE. The CDR3 contains 15 residues. Unmatched junction bases numbered 3, after V lost 2 bases and J lost 2 bases. CDR3 bases: TGTGCCAGCAGCTTCGGGACAGGATCCAAAAACATTCAGTACTTC. Encoded protein: CASSFGTGSKNIQYF.

The V gene is TRBV18, the J gene TRBJ1-1, with D possibly matching TRBD1 (6 bases). With 0 bases removed from V and 10 bases from J, the gap between germline ends came to 9 bases. CDR3 length: 12 residues. The germline V gene has CDR1 KGHSH and CDR2 LQKENI. This CDR3 reads CASSPPSRGAFF. The CDR3 DNA sequence: TGTGCCAGCTCACCACCGAGCAGGGGAGCTTTCTTT.

This chain joins TRBV7-8 and TRBJ2-7, with D perhaps matching TRBD1 (7 bases). Trimming stripped 0 bases from V and 2 bases from J, with 11 bases between. The CDR3 spans 15 residues. Germline V CDR1 and CDR2: SGHVS, FQNEAQ. In DNA, the CDR3 is TGTGCCAGCAGCTTAGCGCGGGACAGAACCTACGAGCAGTACGTC. Amino acids: CASSLARDRTYEQYV.

This chain joins TRBV5-1 and TRBJ1-6; D not certain. Trimming removed 1 base at V and 5 bases at J, with 16 bases between. CDR1 SGHRS and CDR2 YFSETQ come from the germline V gene. This CDR3 contains 17 residues. This CDR3 reads CASSLTPSGSNNSPLHF. CDR3 bases: TGCGCCAGCAGCTTGACCCCTTCCGGGTCGAATAATTCACCCCTCCACTTT.

As DNA, the CDR3 is TGTGCCAGCAGCTTGGTGAGAGCGGACAGGGGGTTGACTGAAGCTTTCTTT. Translated, it gives CASSLVRADRGLTEAFF. V gene TRBV5-6 combines with J gene TRBJ1-1; 10 bases match TRBD1. V was clipped by 0 bases and J by 5 bases; unmatched bases: 10. Germline values: CDR1 SGHDT, CDR2 YYEEEE. The CDR3 contains 17 residues.

The chain joins TRBV24-1 to TRBJ1-1, with 7 bases matching TRBD1. Germline trimming cut 9 bases from V and 3 bases from J; bases unmatched to any gene: 12. The CDR3 covers 15 residues. Germline V gene data show CDR1 as KGHDR and CDR2 as SFDVKD. The DNA of the CDR3 is TGTGCCACCGAGGGAAGGGGGCGCGGGGACACTGAAGCTTTCTTT. Translated: CATEGRGRGDTEAFF.